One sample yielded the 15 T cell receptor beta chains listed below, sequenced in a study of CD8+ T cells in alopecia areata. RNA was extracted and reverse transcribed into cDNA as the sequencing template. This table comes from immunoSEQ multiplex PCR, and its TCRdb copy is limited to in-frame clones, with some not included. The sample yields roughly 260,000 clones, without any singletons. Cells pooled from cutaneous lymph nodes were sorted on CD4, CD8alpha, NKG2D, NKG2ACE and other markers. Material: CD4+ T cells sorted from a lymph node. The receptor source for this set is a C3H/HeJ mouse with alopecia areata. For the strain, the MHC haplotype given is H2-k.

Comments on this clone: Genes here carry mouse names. Partial CDR3 DNA: TGTGCCTGGAGCCCGACTGGGGGGGCGCCTGCAGAA. It specifies CAWSPTGGAPAE. The full-length CDR3 reads as CAWSPTGGAPAETLYF. J is TRBJ2-3 and V is TRBV31; 12 positions agree with TRBD2. The sequence runs out 4 residues before the end of the CDR3; the remainder is reconstructed from the germline J gene. The CDR3 runs 16 residues. Trimming took 3 bases from V and 2 from J; bases not matched to a gene: 6. Per germline, CDR1 GKSSPN and CDR2 SITVG.

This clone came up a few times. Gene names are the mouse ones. The CDR3 bases that were read are TGTGCCAGCAGGACTGGGGGGGGTAGTGCAGAA. Translation gives CASRTGGGSAE. The CDR3 in full is CASRTGGGSAETLYF. V usage is TRBV5 and J usage is TRBJ2-3; 11 nucleotides agree with TRBD2. The CDR3 end falls 4 residues outside the read, so it is completed with the germline J gene. The germline gives CDR1 LGHNA, CDR2 YNLKQL (reference sequence). Losses at the gene ends were 6 bases for V and 0 bases for J; bases not matched to a gene: 2. The CDR3 covers 15 residues.

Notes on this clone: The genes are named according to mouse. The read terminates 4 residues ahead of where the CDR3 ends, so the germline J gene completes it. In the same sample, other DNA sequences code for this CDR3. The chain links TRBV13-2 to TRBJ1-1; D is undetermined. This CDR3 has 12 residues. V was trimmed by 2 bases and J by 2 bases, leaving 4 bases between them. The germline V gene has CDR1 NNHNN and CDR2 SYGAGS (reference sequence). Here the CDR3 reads CASGEGNTEVFF. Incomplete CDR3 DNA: TGTGCCAGCGGTGAGGGTAACACA.

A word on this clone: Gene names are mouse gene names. The CDR3 here is CASGDAGGAVQDTQYF. CDR3 DNA, as far as it was read: TGTGCCAGCGGTGATGCGGGGGGCGCGGTCCAAGAC. The chain has TRBV13-2 and TRBJ2-5; maybe TRBD2 (7 bases). From the germline J gene comes the end of the CDR3, since the read stops 4 residues before it. In germline, CDR1 is NNHNN, CDR2 SYGAGS (reference sequence). The ends were cut back, 0 bases at V and 2 bases at J, with 13 bases in the middle. This CDR3 is built from 16 residues.

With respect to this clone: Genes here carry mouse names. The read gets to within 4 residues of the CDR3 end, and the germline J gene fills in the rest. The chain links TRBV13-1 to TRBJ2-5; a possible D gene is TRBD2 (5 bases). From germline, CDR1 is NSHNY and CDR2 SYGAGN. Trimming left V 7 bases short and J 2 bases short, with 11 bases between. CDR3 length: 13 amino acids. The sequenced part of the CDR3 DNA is TGTGCCAGCTCCTGGGAGACCCAAGAC. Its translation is CASSWETQD. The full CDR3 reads CASSWETQDTQYF.

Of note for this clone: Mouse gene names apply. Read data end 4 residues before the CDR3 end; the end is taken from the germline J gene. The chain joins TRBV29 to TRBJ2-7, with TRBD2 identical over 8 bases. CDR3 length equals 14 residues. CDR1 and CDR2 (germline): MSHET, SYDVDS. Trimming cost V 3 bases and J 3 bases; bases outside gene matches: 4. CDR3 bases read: TGTGCTAGCAGTTTCACGGGGGGGCGCTAT. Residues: CASSFTGGRY. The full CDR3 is CASSFTGGRYEQYF.

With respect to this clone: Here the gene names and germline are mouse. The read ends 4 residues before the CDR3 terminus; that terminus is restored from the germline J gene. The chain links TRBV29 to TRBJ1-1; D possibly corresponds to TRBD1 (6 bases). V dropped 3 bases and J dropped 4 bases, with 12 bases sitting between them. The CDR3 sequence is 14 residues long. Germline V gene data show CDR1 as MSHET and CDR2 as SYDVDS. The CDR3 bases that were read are TGTGCTAGCAGTTTTGGGGGGGGCCCCACA. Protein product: CASSFGGGPT. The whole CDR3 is CASSFGGGPTEVFF.

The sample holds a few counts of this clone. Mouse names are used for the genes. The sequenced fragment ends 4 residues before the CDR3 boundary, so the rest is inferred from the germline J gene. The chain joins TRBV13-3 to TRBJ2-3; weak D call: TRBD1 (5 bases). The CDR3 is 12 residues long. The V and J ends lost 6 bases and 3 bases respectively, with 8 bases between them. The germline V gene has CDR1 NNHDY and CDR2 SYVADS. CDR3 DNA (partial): TGTGCCAGCACCACAGGCGCAGAA. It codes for CASTTGAE. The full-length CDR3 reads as CASTTGAETLYF.

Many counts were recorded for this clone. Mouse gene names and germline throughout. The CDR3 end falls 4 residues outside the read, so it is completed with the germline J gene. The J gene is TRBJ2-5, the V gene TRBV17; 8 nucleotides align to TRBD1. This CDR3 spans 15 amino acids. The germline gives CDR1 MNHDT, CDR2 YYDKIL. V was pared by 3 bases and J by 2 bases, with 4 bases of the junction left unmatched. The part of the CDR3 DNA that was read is TGTGCTAGCAGTAGTCCCCAGGGGGCCCAAGAC. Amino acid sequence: CASSSPQGAQD. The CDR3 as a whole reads CASSSPQGAQDTQYF.

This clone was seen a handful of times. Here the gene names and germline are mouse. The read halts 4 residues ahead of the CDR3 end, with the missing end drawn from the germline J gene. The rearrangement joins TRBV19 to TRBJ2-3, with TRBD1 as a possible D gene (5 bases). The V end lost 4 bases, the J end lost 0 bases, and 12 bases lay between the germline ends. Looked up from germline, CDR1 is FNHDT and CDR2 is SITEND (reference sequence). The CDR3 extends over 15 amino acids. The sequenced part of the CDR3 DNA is TGTGCCAGCAGTGCAGGGATCTCTAGTGCAGAA. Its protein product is CASSAGISSAE. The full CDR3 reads CASSAGISSAETLYF.

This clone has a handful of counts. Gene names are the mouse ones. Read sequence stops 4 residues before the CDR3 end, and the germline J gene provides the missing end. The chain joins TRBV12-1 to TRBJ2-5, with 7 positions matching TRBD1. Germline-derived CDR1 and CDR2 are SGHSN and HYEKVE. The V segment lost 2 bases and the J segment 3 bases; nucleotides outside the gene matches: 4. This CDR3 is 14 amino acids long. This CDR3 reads CASSPDRVQDTQYF. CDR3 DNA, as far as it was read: TGTGCCAGCTCTCCTGACAGGGTACAAGAC. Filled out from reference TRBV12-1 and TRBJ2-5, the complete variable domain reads DSGVVQSPRHIIKEKGGRSVLTCIPISGHSNVVWYQQTLGKELKFLIQHYEKVERDKGFLPSRFSVQQFDDYHSEMNMSALELEDSAMYFCASSPDRVQDTQYFGPGTRLLVL.

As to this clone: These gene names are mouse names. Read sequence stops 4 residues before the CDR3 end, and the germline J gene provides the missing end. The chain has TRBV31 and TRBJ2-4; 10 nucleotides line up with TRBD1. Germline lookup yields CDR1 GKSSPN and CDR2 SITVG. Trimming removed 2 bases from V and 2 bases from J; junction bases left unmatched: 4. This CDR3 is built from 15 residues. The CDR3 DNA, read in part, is TGTGCCTGGAGTTCGGACAGGGGGGTTCAAAAC. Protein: CAWSSDRGVQN. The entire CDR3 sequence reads CAWSSDRGVQNTLYF. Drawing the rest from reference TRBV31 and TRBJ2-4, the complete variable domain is AQTIHQWPVAEIKAVGSPLSLGCTIKGKSSPNLYWYWQATGGTLQQLFYSITVGQVESVVQLNLSASRPKDDQFILSTEKLLLSHSGFYLCAWSSDRGVQNTLYFGAGTRLSVL.

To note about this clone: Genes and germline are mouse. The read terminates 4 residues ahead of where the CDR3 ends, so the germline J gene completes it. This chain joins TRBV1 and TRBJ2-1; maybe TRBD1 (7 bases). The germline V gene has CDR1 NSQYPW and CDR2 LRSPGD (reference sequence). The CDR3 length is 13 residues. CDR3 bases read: TGCACCTGCAGTGGAGGGGGCGAGGCT. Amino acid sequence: CTCSGGGEA. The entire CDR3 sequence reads CTCSGGGEAEQFF.

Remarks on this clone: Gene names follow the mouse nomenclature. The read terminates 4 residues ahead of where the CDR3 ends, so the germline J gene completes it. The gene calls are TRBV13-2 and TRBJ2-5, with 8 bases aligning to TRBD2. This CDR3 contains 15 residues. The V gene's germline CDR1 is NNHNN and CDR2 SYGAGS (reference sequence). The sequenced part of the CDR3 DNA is TGTGCCAGCGGTGATGCTGGGGGGCGGAGGGAC. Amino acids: CASGDAGGRRD. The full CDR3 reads CASGDAGGRRDTQYF.

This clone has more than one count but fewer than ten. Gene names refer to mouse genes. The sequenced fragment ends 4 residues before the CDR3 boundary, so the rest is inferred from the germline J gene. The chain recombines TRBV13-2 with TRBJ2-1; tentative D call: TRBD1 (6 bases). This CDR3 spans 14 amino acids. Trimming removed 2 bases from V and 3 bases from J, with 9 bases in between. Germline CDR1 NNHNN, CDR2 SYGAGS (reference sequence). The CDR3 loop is CASGERTVYAEQFF. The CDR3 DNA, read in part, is TGTGCCAGCGGTGAGAGGACAGTCTATGCT.